A selection of T cell receptor beta chains follows, all from one sample in a study of blood T cells in healthy people across ages. Using its own MiXCR run on the 5' RACE reads, TCRdb lists one record per CDR3 protein. The sample holds 2 million or so distinct CDR3 sequences; less than 50% are singletons and the top ten take more than 2%. Specimen: blood. These TCRs come from a woman in her thirties or forties in good health. Both conserved end residues are part of each CDR3. The order of the fields is clone size, V gene, J gene, D gene, CDR3 DNA, CDR3 protein. D genes are given only for firm matches. Size is omitted from some rows. Given values are once, few, many or a class for expanded clones.

.	TRBV5-1	TRBJ1-2	.	TGCGCCAGCAGCCCTCAGAGAGACTATGGCTACACCTTC	CASSPQRDYGYTF
few	TRBV20-1	TRBJ2-3	.	TGCAGTGCCAAGGGACTTCAGCCACTAGATACGCAGTATTTT	CSAKGLQPLDTQYF
.	TRBV28	TRBJ2-7	.	TGTGCCAGCAGTCCTCCCGGGACGTTCTACGAGCAGTACTTC	CASSPPGTFYEQYF
.	TRBV20-1	TRBJ2-7	.	TGCAGTGCTAGTGTCTTGCCTTCCCGGGAAACCCAGTACTTC	CSASVLPSRETQYF
once	TRBV18	TRBJ1-2	.	TGTGCCAGCTCTCTACGTCTGGGGGCCGAACGGAACTATGGCTACACCTTC	CASSLRLGAERNYGYTF
.	TRBV28	TRBJ2-5	TRBD1	TGTGCCAGCAGCTACGGACAGGGGAGTCCGCACCAAGAGACCCAGTACTTC	CASSYGQGSPHQETQYF
.	TRBV7-2	TRBJ1-4	.	TGTGCCAGCGGAGCGGGGACTAATGAAAAACTGTTTTTT	CASGAGTNEKLFF
few	TRBV15	TRBJ2-3	TRBD2	TGTGCCACCAGCAGATTAGCGGGGGACACAGATACGCAGTATTTT	CATSRLAGDTDTQYF
.	TRBV5-1	TRBJ2-7	.	TGCGCCAGCAGCTCCAGACAGTTTCAAGAGCAGTACTTC	CASSSRQFQEQYF
.	TRBV2	TRBJ2-1	.	TGTGCCGGGAGAACTAGGGGAGGCAATGAGCAGTTCTTC	CAGRTRGGNEQFF
.	TRBV27	TRBJ1-4	.	TGTGCCAGCAGCTTATACGGGGCAACTAATGAAAAACTGTTTTTT	CASSLYGATNEKLFF
few	TRBV10-3	TRBJ2-7	.	TGTGCCATCAGCGAACCTAGCTCGTACGAGCAGTACTTC	CAISEPSSYEQYF
few	TRBV7-9	TRBJ2-1	TRBD2	TGTGCCAGCAGCTCCGTTACTAGCGCCCGTGGGCGCAATGAGCAGTTCTTC	CASSSVTSARGRNEQFF
.	TRBV10-2	TRBJ2-1	.	TGCGCCAGCAGTGAGGTCGGTAGCGAGGGATACAATGAGCAGTTCTTC	CASSEVGSEGYNEQFF
once	TRBV6-1	TRBJ2-1	TRBD2	TGTGCCAGCAGTGAATCTATTCCGGGGACTATAGGCAATGAGCAGTTCTTC	CASSESIPGTIGNEQFF
.	TRBV7-9	TRBJ2-5	.	TGTGCCAGCAGCTTAGCCACGGTGGAGACCCAGTACTTC	CASSLATVETQYF
.	TRBV29-1	TRBJ1-5	.	TGCAGCGTTGCGCAGGGCGGCAATCAGCCCCAGCATTTT	CSVAQGGNQPQHF
.	TRBV5-1	TRBJ2-7	TRBD2	TGCGCCAGCAGCACCACTTCAGGGACTAGTACCCACGAGCAGTACTTC	CASSTTSGTSTHEQYF
few	TRBV28	TRBJ1-5	.	TGTGCCAGCAGTTCCTTGGGCAATCAGCCCCAGCATTTT	CASSSLGNQPQHF
.	TRBV7-9	TRBJ2-7	.	TGTGCCAGCAGCTTGGCCCACGAATACGAGCAGTACTTC	CASSLAHEYEQYF
.	TRBV7-2	TRBJ2-5	.	TGTGCCAGCAGCTTGGGGGGGGGCAGGGTCATGAAGACCCAGTACTTC	CASSLGGGRVMKTQYF
.	TRBV11-2	TRBJ1-6	.	TGTGCCAGCAGCGAAACCCCCCCGAGCTCCTATAATTCACCCCTCCACTTT	CASSETPPSSYNSPLHF
.	TRBV4-3	TRBJ2-1	TRBD2	TGCGCCAGCAGCCAAGATTCTCAGCGGGGGCCCCACAATGAGCAGTTCTTC	CASSQDSQRGPHNEQFF
.	TRBV15	TRBJ2-1	.	TGTGCCACCAGCTGGAGGTCTGGGAATGAGCAGTTCTTC	CATSWRSGNEQFF
few	TRBV25-1	TRBJ2-5	TRBD1	TGTGCCAGCAGTGGGAACAGGGGATTCGGAGAGACCCAGTACTTC	CASSGNRGFGETQYF
.	TRBV15	TRBJ2-3	TRBD1	TGTGCCACCAGCAGTCGACAGGGTACGACAGATACGCAGTATTTT	CATSSRQGTTDTQYF
.	TRBV18	TRBJ2-5	.	TGTGCCAGCTCACGAACAGCCACGGAGACCCAGTACTTC	CASSRTATETQYF
.	TRBV5-6	TRBJ2-7	.	TGTGCCAGCACCCACGACAGGAGCTCCTACGAGCAGTACTTC	CASTHDRSSYEQYF
once	TRBV6-6	TRBJ2-1	TRBD2	TGTGCCAGCACGGATAGCGGGGGGGGGAATGAGCAGTTCTTC	CASTDSGGGNEQFF
few	TRBV6-2/TRBV6-3	TRBJ2-3	TRBD1	TGTGCCAGCAGTTACGGGACAGGGGAGACAGATACGCAGTATTTT	CASSYGTGETDTQYF
.	TRBV29-1	TRBJ1-2	.	TGCAGCGTTAAAGGGTCCGGGGAGAGTTATGGCTACACCTTC	CSVKGSGESYGYTF
.	TRBV5-1	TRBJ2-3	TRBD2	TGCGCCAGCAGCTTGGGGAGAACTAGCGGGGGGCCCCTAGGCACAGATACGCAGTATTTT	CASSLGRTSGGPLGTDTQYF
.	TRBV6-2/TRBV6-3	TRBJ2-3	.	TGTGCCAGCAGTTTCTCTCGTCGGGCTAGCGGCACAGATACGCAGTATTTT	CASSFSRRASGTDTQYF
.	TRBV27	TRBJ1-4	TRBD1	TGTGCCAGCAGAACCGACACCGGGACAGGGGGCCCTGCAACTAATGAAAAACTGTTTTTT	CASRTDTGTGGPATNEKLFF